This TCR beta chain was captured by sequencing in a study of follicular helper T cells after annual influenza vaccination. Turning to the study itself: For some subjects, blood spans the 2013-2014, 2014-2015 and 2015-2016 annual vaccinations. Study results and caveats: Productive TCRB sequences came from only about 9-22% of cells. Each annual vaccination recalled recurring oligoclonal ICOS+CD38+ cTfh clonotypes.

Notes on this clone: Its antigen is unknown.

Time point defined: 2014-2015 season, 7 days after vaccination. The protocol was immunoSEQ multiplex PCR, while the TCRdb copy is restricted to in-frame clones and leaves out a portion. The data contain 12,000 to 15,000 clones, 84% of them seen just once; the ten biggest clones take up about 1.3%. CDR3 length equals 13 residues. Germline CDR1 is SGHRS and CDR2 is YFSETQ. The V gene lost 4 bases and the J gene lost 2 bases, with 9 bases spanning the gap. The source of this sequence is an adult who received the influenza vaccine. This chain connects TRBV5-1 to TRBJ1-1; D gene ambiguous. The sequences come from CXCR5+ CD38- circulating T follicular helper cells from blood, collected 7 days after influenza vaccination. The subset is: circulating Tfh, non-naive CD4+CXCR5+PD-1+ (ICOS+CD38+ or ICOS-CD38-). CDR3 sequence (DNA): TGCGCCAGCAGCCTTACAACCAACACTGAAGCTTTCTTT. This translates into CASSLTTNTEAFF.